This T cell receptor beta chain appears in the sequencing data of a study of glioma-infiltrating T cells. The V gene lost 4 bases and the J gene lost 5 bases, with 14 bases spanning the gap. This CDR3 is built from 14 residues. Study-level findings and limits: CDR3 overlap between tissue and blood was very small. Tissue-blood divergence was below expectation in non-neoplastic patients, above in gliomas.

Using RNA template, CDR3s of TCR alpha and beta were amplified with iRepertoire arm-PCR. MiXCR, run by TCRdb on the multiplex PCR reads, gives a single entry per CDR3 protein. The sample includes some 180,000 distinct CDR3 sequences, approximately 30% of them seen just once. The table lists this clonotype with many counts. Its antigen is not known. Sequenced material: glioma tissue, nonneoplastic brain tissue, or PBMCs (not recorded which). The receptor was isolated from a human donor with low-grade glioma or glioblastoma, undergoing nonglioma brain surgery, or in good health (not recorded which). The V gene is TRBV12-3 or TRBV12-4, the J gene TRBJ1-1, with TRBD1 as a possible D gene (5 bases). The CDR3 coding sequence is TGTGCCAGCAGTTATGGCCGGGGGGGAACTGAAGCTTTCTTT. It is translated as CASSYGRGGTEAFF.